A single sample gave rise to the 14 T cell receptor beta chains below, sequenced in a study of blood T cell repertoires in COVID-19. Data came from immunoSEQ multiplex PCR; TCRdb stores just in-frame clones and leaves some out. The table has about 85,000 clones, 91% seen once. The sequencing sample was made of peripheral blood. These receptors were taken from a human donor with active COVID-19. The donor label of this sample is uncertain.

The rearrangement links TRBV4-1 to TRBJ2-2; D is perhaps TRBD2 (7 bases). V gave up 1 base and J gave up 7 bases, with 10 bases separating them. Germline CDR1 MGHRA, CDR2 YSYEKL. The CDR3 length is 14 residues. CDR3 nucleotide sequence: TGCGCCAGCAGCCAAGTCGGGGGGCGCGGGGAGCTGTTTTTT. As protein: CASSQVGGRGELFF.

Here the CDR3 reads CASSDFNYGYTF. Here the CDR3 DNA reads TGCGCCAGCAGCGACTTTAACTATGGCTACACCTTC. The chain combines TRBV4-1 with TRBJ1-2, with D uncertain. CDR1 and CDR2 from the germline V gene are MGHRA and YSYEKL. The ends were cut back, 5 bases at V and 1 base at J, with 5 bases in the middle. The CDR3 is 12 residues long.

The J gene is TRBJ2-5, the V gene TRBV11-3; D is perhaps TRBD1 (6 bases). With 5 bases removed from V and 2 bases from J, the gap between germline ends came to 18 bases. CDR3 size: 16 residues. Germline CDR1 SGHNT, CDR2 YENEEA. CDR3 amino acids: CASSPRGAGVQETQYF. DNA for the CDR3: TGTGCCAGCAGCCCCAGGGGAGCAGGGGTTCAAGAGACCCAGTACTTC. Based on the CDR3 plus reference TRBV11-3 and TRBJ2-5, the full variable domain is EAGVVQSPRYKIIEKKQPVAFWCNPISGHNTLYWYLQNLGQGPELLIRYENEEAVDDSQLPKDRFSAERLKGVDSTLKIQPAELGDSAVYLCASSPRGAGVQETQYFGPGTRLLVL.

The chain is built from TRBV7-9 and TRBJ1-1; 8 bases map to TRBD1. V lost 5 bases and J lost 1; bases outside the gene matches: 3. Germline V lookup: CDR1 SEHNR, CDR2 FQNEAQ (reference sequence). The CDR3 contains 14 residues. CDR3 loop: CASSPDRENTEAFF. The CDR3 DNA reads as TGTGCCAGCAGCCCGGACAGGGAGAACACTGAAGCTTTCTTT.

J is TRBJ2-2 and V is TRBV6-1; D possibly corresponds to TRBD1 (6 bases). Germline loops: CDR1 MNHNS, CDR2 SASEGT. Trimming pared 1 base from V and 8 bases from J, leaving 11 bases between. The length of the CDR3 is 14 residues. CDR3 amino acids: CASSEVGGWGELFF. The CDR3 region has the DNA TGTGCCAGCAGTGAAGTAGGGGGTTGGGGGGAGCTGTTTTTT.

V and J are TRBV5-6 and TRBJ1-5; 9 bases line up with TRBD1. CDR1 and CDR2 (germline): SGHDT, YYEEEE. The length of the CDR3 is 17 residues. Losses at the gene ends were 0 bases for V and 2 bases for J; bases not matched to a gene: 6. The CDR3 is CASSLGQGGGGNQPQHF. CDR3 DNA sequence: TGTGCCAGCAGCTTGGGACAGGGGGGTGGAGGCAATCAGCCCCAGCATTTT.

The V and J genes are TRBV2 and TRBJ2-7, with TRBD1 as a possible D gene (6 bases). This CDR3 comprises 14 residues. Trimming pared 3 bases from V and 6 bases from J, leaving 15 bases between. The germline V gene has CDR1 SNHLY and CDR2 FYNNEI. DNA of the CDR3: TGTGCCAGCAGTGAGAGGGACACGTCTGGCGAGCAGTACTTC. Protein product: CASSERDTSGEQYF.

This chain uses TRBV7-9 with TRBJ1-3; 11 bases are a match to TRBD1. The germline V gene encodes CDR1 SEHNR and CDR2 FQNEAQ (reference sequence). With 5 bases clipped from V and 2 bases from J, the junction kept 5 bases outside the gene matches. The CDR3 length is 16 residues. CDR3 in amino acids: CASSLGQGAAGNTIYF. The CDR3 nucleotides read TGTGCCAGCAGCCTAGGACAGGGGGCGGCTGGAAACACCATATATTTT.

The chain uses TRBV19 and TRBJ2-7; 7 bases fit TRBD1. CDR1 is LNHDA and CDR2 is SQIVND in the germline V gene (reference sequence). J lost 5 bases, V lost 5 bases, and 12 bases had no gene match. The CDR3 length is 15 residues. CDR3 in amino acids: CASSDKGARIDEQYF. Written as DNA, the CDR3 is TGTGCCAGTAGTGACAAGGGGGCGCGGATTGACGAGCAGTACTTC.

This clone was observed once. This rearrangement joins TRBV2 to TRBJ2-1; the match to TRBD2 covers 14 bases. The germline V gene encodes CDR1 SNHLY and CDR2 FYNNEI. The CDR3 sequence is 16 residues long. The junction had 5 bases not matched to a gene; V was cut back by 6 bases and J by 4 bases. The CDR3 region has the DNA TGTGCCAGCAGGATGACTAGCGGGGGGGCTTACAATGAGCAGTTCTTC. Translated: CASRMTSGGAYNEQFF. The full variable domain, completed using reference TRBV2 and TRBJ2-1, is EPEVTQTPSHQVTQMGQEVILRCVPISNHLYFYWYRQILGQKVEFLVSFYNNEISEKSEIFDDQFSVERPDGSNFTLKIRSTKLEDSAMYFCASRMTSGGAYNEQFFGPGTRLTVL.

This clone was observed once. The chain is built from TRBV3-1 (or the pseudogene TRBV3-2) and TRBJ2-7; 8 nucleotides line up with TRBD1. Trimming at V came to 4 bases and at J to 2 bases, leaving 10 bases not matched to a gene. The CDR3 is 16 amino acids. Germline-derived CDR1 and CDR2 are LGHDT and YNNKEL (reference sequence). In DNA, the CDR3 is TGTGCCAGCAGCCCGCCAGGGGGCAGAGGAGCCTACGAGCAGTACTTC. As protein: CASSPPGGRGAYEQYF.

Here the CDR3 reads CASSEVGTGVHEQYF. The DNA for the CDR3 is TGTGCCAGCAGTGAAGTAGGGACAGGGGTCCACGAGCAGTACTTC. The chain has TRBV6-1 and TRBJ2-7, with 10 nucleotides matching TRBD1. This CDR3 region has 15 residues. The V gene end was trimmed by 1 base and the J gene end by 5 bases; junction bases not matched to a gene: 5. Looked up from germline, CDR1 is MNHNS and CDR2 is SASEGT.

The chain recombines TRBV7-9 with TRBJ1-4, with a weak D call TRBD1 (5 bases). Germline-derived CDR1 and CDR2 are SEHNR and FQNEAQ (reference sequence). The V gene lost 11 bases and the J gene lost 7 bases, with 11 bases spanning the gap. The CDR3 spans 11 residues. The CDR3 DNA reads TGTGCCTCCCGCGGGGGTGAAAAACTGTTTTTT. This encodes CASRGGEKLFF.

The chain carries TRBV6-1 and TRBJ2-7; D may be TRBD1 (6 bases). Trimming shortened V by 2 bases and J by 7 bases, and 18 bases separated the two germline ends. The CDR3 is made up of 15 amino acids. CDR1 and CDR2 from the germline V gene are MNHNS and SASEGT. The CDR3 protein is CASSEWTALGGEQYF. The CDR3 nucleotides read TGTGCCAGCAGTGAATGGACGGCCTTAGGGGGTGAGCAGTACTTC.